This TCR beta chain was profiled in a study of identical twins. The CDR3 runs 15 residues. In germline, CDR1 is MNHEY, CDR2 SVGEGT. V was shortened by 5 bases and J by 6 bases, with 17 bases between the two germline ends. Study conclusions and caveats: When twins shared out-of-frame alpha sequences, those sequences had excess low generation probability.

This clonotype showed up many times. The antigen is undetermined. Via MiXCR, TCRdb re-called the 5' RACE reads, giving one row per CDR3 protein. The data contain about 240,000 distinct CDR3 sequences, 10% of them singletons. The chain is built from TRBV6-2 or TRBV6-3 and TRBJ2-1; a weak D match, TRBD1 (5 bases). The origin of this receptor is a man in his fifties or sixties in good health. Sequencing used memory T cells sorted from blood. The CDR3 nucleotides are TGTGCCAGCAGTGACGCATCAAACAGGCTCAATGAGCAGTTCTTC. Translated: CASSDASNRLNEQFF.